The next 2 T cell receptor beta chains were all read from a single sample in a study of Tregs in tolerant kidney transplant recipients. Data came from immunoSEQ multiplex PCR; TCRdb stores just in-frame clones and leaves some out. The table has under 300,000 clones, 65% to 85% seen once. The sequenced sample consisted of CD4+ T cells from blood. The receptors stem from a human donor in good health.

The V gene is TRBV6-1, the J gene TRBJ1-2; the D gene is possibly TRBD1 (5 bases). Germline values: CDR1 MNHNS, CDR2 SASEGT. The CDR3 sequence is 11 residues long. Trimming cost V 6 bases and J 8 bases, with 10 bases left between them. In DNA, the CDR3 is TGTGCCAGCAGCGCCGAGGGGGGCTACACCTTC. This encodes CASSAEGGYTF.

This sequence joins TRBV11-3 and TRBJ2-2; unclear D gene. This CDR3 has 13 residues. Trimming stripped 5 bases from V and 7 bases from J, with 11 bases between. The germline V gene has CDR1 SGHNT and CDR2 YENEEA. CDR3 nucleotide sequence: TGTGCCAGCAGCAAGTTCGAAGGCGGGGAGCTGTTTTTT. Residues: CASSKFEGGELFF.